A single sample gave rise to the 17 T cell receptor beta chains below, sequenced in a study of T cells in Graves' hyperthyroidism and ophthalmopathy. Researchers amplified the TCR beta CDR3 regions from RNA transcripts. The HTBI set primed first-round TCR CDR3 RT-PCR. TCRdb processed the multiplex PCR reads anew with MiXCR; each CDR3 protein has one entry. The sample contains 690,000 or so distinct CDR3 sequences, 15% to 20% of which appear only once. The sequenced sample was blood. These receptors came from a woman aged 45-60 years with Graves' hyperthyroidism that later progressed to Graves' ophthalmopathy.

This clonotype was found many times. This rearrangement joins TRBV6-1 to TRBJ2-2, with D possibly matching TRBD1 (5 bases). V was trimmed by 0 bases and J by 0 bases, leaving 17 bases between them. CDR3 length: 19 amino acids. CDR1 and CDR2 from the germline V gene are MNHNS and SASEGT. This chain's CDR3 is CASSEAQIMGRANTGELFF. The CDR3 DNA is TGTGCCAGCAGTGAAGCGCAGATCATGGGCAGGGCGAACACCGGGGAGCTGTTTTTT.

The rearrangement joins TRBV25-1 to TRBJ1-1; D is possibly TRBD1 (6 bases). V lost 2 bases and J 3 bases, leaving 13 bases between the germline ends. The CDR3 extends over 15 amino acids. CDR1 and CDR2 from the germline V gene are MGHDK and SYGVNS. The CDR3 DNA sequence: TGTGCCAGCAGTGAACCCGGGGGCACGTACACTGAAGCTTTCTTT. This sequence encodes CASSEPGGTYTEAFF.

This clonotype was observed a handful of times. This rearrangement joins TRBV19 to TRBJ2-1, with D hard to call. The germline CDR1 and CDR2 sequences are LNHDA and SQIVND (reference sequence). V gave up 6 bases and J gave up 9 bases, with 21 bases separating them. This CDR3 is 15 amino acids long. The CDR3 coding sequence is TGTGCCAGTAGCGATGGAGACCCGTCTCGTGTTGAGCAGTTCTTC. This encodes CASSDGDPSRVEQFF. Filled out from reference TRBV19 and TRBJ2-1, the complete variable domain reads DGGITQSPKYLFRKEGQNVTLSCEQNLNHDAMYWYRQDPGQGLRLIYYSQIVNDFQKGDIAEGYSVSREKKESFPLTVTSAQKNPTAFYLCASSDGDPSRVEQFFGPGTRLTVL.

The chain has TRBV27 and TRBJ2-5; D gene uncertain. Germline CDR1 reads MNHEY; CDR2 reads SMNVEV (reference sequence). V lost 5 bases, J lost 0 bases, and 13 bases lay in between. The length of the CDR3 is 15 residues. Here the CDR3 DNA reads TGTGCCAGCAGTCTTCTCCTAGGGAACCAAGAGACCCAGTACTTC. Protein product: CASSLLLGNQETQYF.

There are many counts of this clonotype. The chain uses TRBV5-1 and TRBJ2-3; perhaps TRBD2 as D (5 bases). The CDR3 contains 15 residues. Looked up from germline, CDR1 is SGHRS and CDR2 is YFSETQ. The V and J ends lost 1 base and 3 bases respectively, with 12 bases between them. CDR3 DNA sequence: TGCGCCAGCAGCTTGAACGGGATGCGGACAGATACGCAGTATTTT. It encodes CASSLNGMRTDTQYF.

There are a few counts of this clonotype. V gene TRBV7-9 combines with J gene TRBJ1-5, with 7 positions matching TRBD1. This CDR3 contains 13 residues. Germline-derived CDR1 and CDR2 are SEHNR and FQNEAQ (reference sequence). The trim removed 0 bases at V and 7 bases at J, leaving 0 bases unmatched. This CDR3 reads CASSLATGQPQHF. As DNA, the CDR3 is TGTGCCAGCAGCTTAGCGACAGGGCAGCCCCAGCATTTT.

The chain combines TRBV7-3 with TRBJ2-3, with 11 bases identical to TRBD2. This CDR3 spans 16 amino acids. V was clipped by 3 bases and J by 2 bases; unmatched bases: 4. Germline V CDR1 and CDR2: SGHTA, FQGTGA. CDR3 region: CASSFSGGAITDTQYF. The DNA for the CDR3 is TGTGCCAGCAGCTTTAGCGGGGGGGCTATCACAGATACGCAGTATTTT.

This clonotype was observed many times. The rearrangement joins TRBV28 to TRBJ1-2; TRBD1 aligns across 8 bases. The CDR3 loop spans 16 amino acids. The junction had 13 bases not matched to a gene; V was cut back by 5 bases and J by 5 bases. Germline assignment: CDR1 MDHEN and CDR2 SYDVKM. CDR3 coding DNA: TGTGCCAGCAGTCCTCTTCGACAGGGGTTCAAGTATGGCTACACCTTC. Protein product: CASSPLRQGFKYGYTF.

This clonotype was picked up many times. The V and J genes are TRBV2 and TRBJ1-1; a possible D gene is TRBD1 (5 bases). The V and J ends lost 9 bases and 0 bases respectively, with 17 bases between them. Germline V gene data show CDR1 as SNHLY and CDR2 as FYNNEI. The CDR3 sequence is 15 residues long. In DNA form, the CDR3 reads TGTGCCAGACCTTGGGGGGAGCAGATGAACACTGAAGCTTTCTTT. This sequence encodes CARPWGEQMNTEAFF.

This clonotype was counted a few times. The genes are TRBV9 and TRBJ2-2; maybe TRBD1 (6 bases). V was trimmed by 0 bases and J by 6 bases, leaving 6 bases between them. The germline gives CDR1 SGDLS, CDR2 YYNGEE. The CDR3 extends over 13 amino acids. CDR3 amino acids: CASSVGGPGELFF. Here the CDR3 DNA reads TGTGCCAGCAGCGTAGGGGGGCCCGGGGAGCTGTTTTTT.

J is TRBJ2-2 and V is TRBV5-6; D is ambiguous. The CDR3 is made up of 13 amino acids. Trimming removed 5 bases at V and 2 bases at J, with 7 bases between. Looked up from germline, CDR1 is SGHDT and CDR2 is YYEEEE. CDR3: CASRSQNTGELFF. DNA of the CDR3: TGTGCCAGCAGATCACAAAACACCGGGGAGCTGTTTTTT. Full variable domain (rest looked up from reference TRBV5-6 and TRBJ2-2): DAGVTQSPTHLIKTRGQQVTLRCSPKSGHDTVSWYQQALGQGPQFIFQYYEEEERQRGNFPDRFSGHQFPNYSSELNVNALLLGDSALYLCASRSQNTGELFFGEGSRLTVL.

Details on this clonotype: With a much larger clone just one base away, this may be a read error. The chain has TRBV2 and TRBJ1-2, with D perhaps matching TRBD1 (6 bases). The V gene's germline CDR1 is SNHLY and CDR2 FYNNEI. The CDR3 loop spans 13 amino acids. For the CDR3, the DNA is TGTGCCAGCAGATCAGGGGAGAACTATAGCTACACCTTC. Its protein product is CASRSGENYSYTF.

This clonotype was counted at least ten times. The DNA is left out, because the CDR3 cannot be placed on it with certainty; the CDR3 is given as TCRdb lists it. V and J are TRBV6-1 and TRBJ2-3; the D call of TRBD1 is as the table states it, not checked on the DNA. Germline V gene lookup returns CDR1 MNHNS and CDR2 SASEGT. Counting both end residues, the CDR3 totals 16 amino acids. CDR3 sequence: CASSPLWQGSTDTQYF.

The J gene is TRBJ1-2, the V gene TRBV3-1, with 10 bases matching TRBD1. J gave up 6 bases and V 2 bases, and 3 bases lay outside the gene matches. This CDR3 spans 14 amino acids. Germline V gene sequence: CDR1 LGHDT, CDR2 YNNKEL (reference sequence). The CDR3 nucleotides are TGTGCCAGCAGCCAACCGGGACAGGGGAATGGCTACACCTTC. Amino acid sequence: CASSQPGQGNGYTF.

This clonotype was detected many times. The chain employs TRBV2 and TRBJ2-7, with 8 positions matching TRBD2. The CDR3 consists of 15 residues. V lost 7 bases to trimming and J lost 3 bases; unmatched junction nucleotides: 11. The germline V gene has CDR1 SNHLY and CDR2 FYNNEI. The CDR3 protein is CASTIIRRGGYEQYF. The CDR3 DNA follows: TGTGCCAGCACCATCATCCGCCGGGGGGGCTACGAGCAGTACTTC.

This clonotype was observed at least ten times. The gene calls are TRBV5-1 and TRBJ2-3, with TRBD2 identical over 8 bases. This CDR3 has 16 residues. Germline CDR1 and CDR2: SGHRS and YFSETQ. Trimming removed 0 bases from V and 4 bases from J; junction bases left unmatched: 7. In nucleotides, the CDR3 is TGCGCCAGCAGCTTGGGGAGCGGGGGCTCCGCAGATACGCAGTATTTT. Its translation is CASSLGSGGSADTQYF.

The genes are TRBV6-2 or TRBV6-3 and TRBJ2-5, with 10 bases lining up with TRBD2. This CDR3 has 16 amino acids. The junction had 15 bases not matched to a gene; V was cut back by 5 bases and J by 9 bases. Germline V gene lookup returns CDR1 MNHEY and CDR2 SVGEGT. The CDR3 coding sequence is TGTGCCAGCAGTGGTTTAGCGGGGGGTGCTGGGGAGCCCCAGTACTTC. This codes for CASSGLAGGAGEPQYF.